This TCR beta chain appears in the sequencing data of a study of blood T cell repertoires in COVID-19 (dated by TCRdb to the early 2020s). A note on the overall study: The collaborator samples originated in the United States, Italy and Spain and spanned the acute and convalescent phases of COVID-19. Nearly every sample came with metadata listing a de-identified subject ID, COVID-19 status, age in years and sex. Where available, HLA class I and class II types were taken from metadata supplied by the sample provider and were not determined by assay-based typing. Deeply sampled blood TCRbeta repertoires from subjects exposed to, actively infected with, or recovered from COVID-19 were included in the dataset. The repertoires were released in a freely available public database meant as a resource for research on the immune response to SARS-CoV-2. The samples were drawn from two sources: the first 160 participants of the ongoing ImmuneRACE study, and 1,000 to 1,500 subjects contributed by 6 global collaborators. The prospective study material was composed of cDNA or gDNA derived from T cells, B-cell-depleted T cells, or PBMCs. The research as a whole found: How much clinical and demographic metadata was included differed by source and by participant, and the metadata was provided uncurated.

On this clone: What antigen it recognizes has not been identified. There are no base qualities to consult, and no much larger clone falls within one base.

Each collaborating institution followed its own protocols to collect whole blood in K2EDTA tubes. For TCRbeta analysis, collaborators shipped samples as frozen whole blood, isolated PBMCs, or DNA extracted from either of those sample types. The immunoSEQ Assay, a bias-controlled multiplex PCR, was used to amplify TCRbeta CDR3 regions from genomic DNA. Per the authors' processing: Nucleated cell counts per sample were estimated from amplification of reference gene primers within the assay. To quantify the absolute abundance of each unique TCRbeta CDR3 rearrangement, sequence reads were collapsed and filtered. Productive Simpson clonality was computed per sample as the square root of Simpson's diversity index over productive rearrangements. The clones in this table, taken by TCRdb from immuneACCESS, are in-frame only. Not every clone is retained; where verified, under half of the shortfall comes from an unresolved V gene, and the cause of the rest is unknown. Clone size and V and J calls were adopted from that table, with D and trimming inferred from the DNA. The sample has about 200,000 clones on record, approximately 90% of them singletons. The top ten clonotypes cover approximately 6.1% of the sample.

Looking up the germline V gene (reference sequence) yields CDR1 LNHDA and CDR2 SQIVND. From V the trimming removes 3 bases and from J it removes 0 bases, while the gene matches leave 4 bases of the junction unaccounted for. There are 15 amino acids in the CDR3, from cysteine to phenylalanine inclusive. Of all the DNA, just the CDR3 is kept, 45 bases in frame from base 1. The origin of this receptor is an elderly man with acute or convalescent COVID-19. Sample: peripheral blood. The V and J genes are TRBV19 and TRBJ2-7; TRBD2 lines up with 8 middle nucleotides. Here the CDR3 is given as CASSIAGGPSYEQYF. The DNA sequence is TGTGCCAGTAGTATTGCGGGGGGACCCTCCTACGAGCAGTACTTC.